Each of the 30 T cell receptor beta chains below was sequenced from the same sample in a study of post-analysis software for immune sequencing data. Study conclusions and caveats: Controls showed lower frequencies than patients for roughly 5 TRBV segments, and TRBV5-6, TRBV5-1 and TRBV20-1 were among these.

The library was made from cDNA and included unique molecular identifiers. In TCRdb, the PCR reads were re-called with MiXCR into one record per CDR3 protein. The sample lists 600,000 to 750,000 distinct CDR3 sequences, around 64% occurring once. These receptors are not linked to any known antigen. Sequencing input: blood. These receptors all come from a girl aged 2 to 9 with multiple sclerosis.

This clonotype was seen a few times. The V gene is TRBV20-1, the J gene TRBJ1-2, with D maybe TRBD1 (5 bases). CDR1 is DFQATT and CDR2 is SNEGSKA in the germline V gene (reference sequence). The V and J ends lost 7 bases and 0 bases respectively, with 12 bases between them. The CDR3 is made up of 13 amino acids. The DNA for the CDR3 is TGCAGTGTAAATCGGGGCGCTAACTATGGCTACACCTTC. Translating gives CSVNRGANYGYTF.

This clonotype was counted many times. The chain joins TRBV12-3 or TRBV12-4 to TRBJ2-1; tentatively, D is TRBD1 or TRBD2 (5 bases each). This CDR3 is built from 13 residues. V shed 6 bases and J shed 4 bases, with 10 bases lying between them. The CDR3, as DNA: TGTGCCAGCAGCCCGGGACGGTACAATGAGCAGTTCTTC. Its translation is CASSPGRYNEQFF.

A single count supports this clonotype. The CDR3 loop reads CASSRALDEQFF. CDR3 bases: TGTGCCAGCAGCAGGGCGTTAGATGAGCAGTTCTTC. This sequence joins TRBV7-9 and TRBJ2-1; D unclear. CDR3 length: 12 residues. Trimming removed 5 bases from V and 8 bases from J, with 10 bases in between. From germline, CDR1 is SEHNR and CDR2 FQNEAQ (reference sequence).

The V call is TRBV29-1, the J call TRBJ2-7; tentative D call: TRBD2 (6 bases). Deletions cut 4 bases from V and 6 bases from J, with 13 bases between. CDR1 SQVTM and CDR2 ANQGSEA come from the germline V gene. This CDR3 spans 12 amino acids. The CDR3 DNA is TGCAGCGTTGGTGGAGGAGGGAGCGAGCAGTACTTC. This translates into CSVGGGGSEQYF.

This clonotype has just a few counts. V gene TRBV28 combines with J gene TRBJ1-2; D remains ambiguous. V was pared by 6 bases and J by 1 base, with 6 bases between. Germline V gene data show CDR1 as MDHEN and CDR2 as SYDVKM. The CDR3 has 12 residues. CDR3 DNA sequence: TGTGCCAGCAGCATGGATAACTATGGCTACACCTTC. Translation gives CASSMDNYGYTF.

This chain links TRBV13 with TRBJ2-3, with D maybe TRBD2 (8 bases). The CDR3 loop spans 17 amino acids. The V end lost 5 bases, the J end lost 3 bases, and 21 bases lay between the germline ends. CDR1 PRHDT and CDR2 FYEKMQ come from the germline V gene (reference sequence). This chain's CDR3 is CASSERGPGGGTDTQYF. The CDR3 region has the DNA TGTGCCAGCAGCGAGCGGGGGCCAGGGGGGGGAACAGATACGCAGTATTTT. Looking up the rest from reference TRBV13 and TRBJ2-3 gives the full variable domain: AAGVIQSPRHLIKEKRETATLKCYPIPRHDTVYWYQQGPGQDPQFLISFYEKMQSDKGSIPDRFSAQQFSDYHSELNMSSLELGDSALYFCASSERGPGGGTDTQYFGPGTRLTVL.

The chain links TRBV3-1 to TRBJ1-2; D unresolved. This CDR3 is 15 amino acids long. Per germline, CDR1 LGHDT and CDR2 YNNKEL (reference sequence). Trimming cost V 6 bases and J 1 base, with 15 bases left between them. Written as DNA, the CDR3 is TGTGCCAGCAGTCACCTGGGAAGAGATAACTATGGCTACACCTTC. This codes for CASSHLGRDNYGYTF.

The chain employs TRBV20-1 and TRBJ2-1; TRBD2 agrees at 9 bases. The trim removed 3 bases at V and 11 bases at J, leaving 11 bases unmatched. This CDR3 contains 14 residues. Germline-derived CDR1 and CDR2 are DFQATT and SNEGSKA (reference sequence). As DNA, the CDR3 is TGCAGTGCTAGGGGGGTCGGCGGGGGGGCTAAGCAGTTCTTC. Residues: CSARGVGGGAKQFF.

This chain connects TRBV5-1 to TRBJ2-1; TRBD2 is a possible D gene (6 bases). Germline V gene data show CDR1 as SGHRS and CDR2 as YFSETQ. This CDR3 is built from 16 residues. Trimming pared 0 bases from V and 8 bases from J, leaving 18 bases between. Here the CDR3 DNA reads TGCGCCAGCAGCTTGGGGCTGGGAGGCCAGGCTTATGAGCAGTTCTTC. Its protein product is CASSLGLGGQAYEQFF.

This clonotype was counted a few times. This rearrangement joins TRBV29-1 to TRBJ2-1; no reliable D call. The germline V and J ends were trimmed by 3 bases and 3 bases, with 9 bases remaining between them. Germline V CDR1 and CDR2: SQVTM, ANQGSEA. The length of the CDR3 is 13 residues. The CDR3 DNA is TGCAGCGTTGAGGCGGCTTTCTACAATGAGCAGTTCTTC. Residues: CSVEAAFYNEQFF.

The chain joins TRBV20-1 to TRBJ1-5; 7 nucleotides agree with TRBD1. Unmatched junction bases numbered 6, after V lost 3 bases and J lost 4 bases. Germline values: CDR1 DFQATT, CDR2 SNEGSKA (reference sequence). The CDR3 contains 14 residues. The CDR3 nucleotides are TGCAGTGCTAGGGGACAGTCGGGGAATCAGCCCCAGCATTTT. Amino acid sequence: CSARGQSGNQPQHF.

The rearrangement links TRBV29-1 to TRBJ1-4, with D possibly TRBD1 on 5 matching bases. This CDR3 has 13 amino acids. Germline V gene data show CDR1 as SQVTM and CDR2 as ANQGSEA. Trimming left V 8 bases short and J 0 bases short, with 10 bases between. The CDR3, as DNA: TGCAGCTTCCGAGGGGCAACTAATGAAAAACTGTTTTTT. This sequence encodes CSFRGATNEKLFF.

The chain recombines TRBV5-1 with TRBJ1-1, with D hard to call. Germline CDR1 reads SGHRS; CDR2 reads YFSETQ. The CDR3 spans 14 residues. V gave up 1 base and J gave up 8 bases, with 15 bases separating them. CDR3: CASSLWADPSEAFF. Here the CDR3 DNA reads TGCGCCAGCAGCTTGTGGGCCGACCCCTCCGAAGCTTTCTTT. Full variable domain (rest looked up from reference TRBV5-1 and TRBJ1-1): KAGVTQTPRYLIKTRGQQVTLSCSPISGHRSVSWYQQTPGQGLQFLFEYFSETQRNKGNFPGRFSGRQFSNSRSEMNVSTLELGDSALYLCASSLWADPSEAFFGQGTRLTVV.

The V gene is TRBV7-9, the J gene TRBJ2-7, with D perhaps given as TRBD1 or TRBD2 (5 bases each). CDR1 is SEHNR, CDR2 FQNEAQ, per germline (reference sequence). The V end was cut by 5 bases, the J end by 7 bases, with 15 bases between. This CDR3 is built from 13 residues. The CDR3 DNA follows: TGTGCCAGCAGCATGGGGGTCCACAATGAGCAGTACTTC. This gives the protein CASSMGVHNEQYF. Full variable domain (rest looked up from reference TRBV7-9 and TRBJ2-7): DTGVSQNPRHKITKRGQNVTFRCDPISEHNRLYWYRQTLGQGPEFLTYFQNEAQLEKSRLLSDRFSAERPKGSFSTLEIQRTEQGDSAMYLCASSMGVHNEQYFGPGTRLTVT.

The chain carries TRBV20-1 and TRBJ1-1, with D possibly matching TRBD1 (6 bases). From germline, CDR1 is DFQATT and CDR2 SNEGSKA (reference sequence). The CDR3 is made up of 14 amino acids. Trimming took 6 bases from V and 6 from J, leaving 20 bases between them. As DNA, the CDR3 is TGCAGTGCAGAAACAGGGAATGGGTTCGCTGAAGCTTTCTTT. The encoded protein is CSAETGNGFAEAFF.

This sequence joins TRBV12-3 or TRBV12-4 and TRBJ2-1, with D hard to call. This CDR3 comprises 13 residues. V lost 6 bases and J lost 5, with 11 bases in between. The CDR3 DNA reads as TGTGCCAGCAGCTACACGCGTGACAATGAGCAGTTCTTC. Residues: CASSYTRDNEQFF.

This chain connects TRBV4-1 to TRBJ2-1; D remains unclear. The germline gives CDR1 MGHRA, CDR2 YSYEKL. V lost 4 bases, J lost 0 bases, and 10 bases lay in between. The CDR3 is made up of 15 amino acids. The CDR3: CASSLIESSYNEQFF. Written as DNA, the CDR3 is TGCGCCAGCAGCCTCATTGAAAGCTCCTACAATGAGCAGTTCTTC.

V and J are TRBV29-1 and TRBJ2-1; TRBD1 matches 7 bases. This CDR3 has 15 residues. Germline CDR1 and CDR2: SQVTM and ANQGSEA. Trimming at V came to 7 bases and at J to 8 bases, leaving 17 bases not matched to a gene. In nucleotides, the CDR3 is TGCAGCGGGACCCTTATGGGCAGGGGGAACTATGAGCAGTTCTTC. It codes for CSGTLMGRGNYEQFF.

In this sample, this clonotype turned up a few times. The V and J genes are TRBV12-3 or TRBV12-4 and TRBJ2-1, with TRBD2 matching 10 bases. V shed 6 bases, J shed 9 bases, and the junction held 5 bases outside the gene matches. The CDR3 totals 13 residues. CDR3 nucleotide sequence: TGTGCCAGCAGAGCGGGAGGGCCTCTTGAGCAGTTCTTC. Its translation: CASRAGGPLEQFF.

The chain combines TRBV4-2 with TRBJ2-3, with D possibly being TRBD1 (6 bases). This CDR3 has 16 residues. Germline V gene data show CDR1 as LGHNA and CDR2 as YNFKEQ. V dropped 0 bases and J dropped 3 bases, with 13 bases sitting between them. CDR3 nucleotides: TGTGCCAGCAGCCAAGATGGCAGGGGTCATACAGATACGCAGTATTTT. Translation gives CASSQDGRGHTDTQYF.

V is TRBV7-9 and J is TRBJ1-1; possibly TRBD1 for D (5 bases). V was trimmed by 5 bases and J by 4 bases, leaving 11 bases between them. This CDR3 contains 13 residues. In germline, CDR1 is SEHNR, CDR2 FQNEAQ (reference sequence). CDR3 sequence reads: CASSTDRFTEAFF. CDR3 sequence (DNA): TGTGCCAGCAGCACCGACAGATTCACTGAAGCTTTCTTT. Drawing the rest from reference TRBV7-9 and TRBJ1-1, the complete variable domain is DTGVSQNPRHKITKRGQNVTFRCDPISEHNRLYWYRQTLGQGPEFLTYFQNEAQLEKSRLLSDRFSAERPKGSFSTLEIQRTEQGDSAMYLCASSTDRFTEAFFGQGTRLTVV.

This clonotype was observed once. This chain links TRBV3-1 with TRBJ2-2; 12 bases line up with TRBD2. The CDR3 is made up of 18 amino acids. Germline V gene sequence: CDR1 LGHDT, CDR2 YNNKEL (reference sequence). After removal of 4 bases from V and 7 bases from J, the junction contained 13 bases not matched to a gene. This CDR3 reads CASSPSLTSGRFDGELFF. DNA of the CDR3: TGTGCCAGCAGCCCCTCACTCACTAGCGGGAGGTTTGACGGGGAGCTGTTTTTT. The whole variable domain, remainder taken from reference TRBV3-1 and TRBJ2-2, is DTAVSQTPKYLVTQMGNDKSIKCEQNLGHDTMYWYKQDSKKFLKIMFSYNNKELIINETVPNRFSPKSPDKAHLNLHINSLELGDSAVYFCASSPSLTSGRFDGELFFGEGSRLTVL.

The chain combines TRBV20-1 with TRBJ2-5; no clear D. Germline assignment: CDR1 DFQATT and CDR2 SNEGSKA (reference sequence). V shed 2 bases and J shed 1 base, with 8 bases lying between them. CDR3 size: 13 residues. CDR3 protein: CSARPYFQETQYF. DNA of the CDR3: TGCAGTGCTAGACCGTACTTCCAAGAGACCCAGTACTTC.

This clonotype appeared once. CDR3 nucleotide sequence: TGTGCCAGCAGTTACGGCCGGGGACCTTACGGAGATACGCAGTATTTT. Translation: CASSYGRGPYGDTQYF. The V gene is TRBV6-5, the J gene TRBJ2-3; D possibly uses TRBD1 or TRBD2 (5 bases each). The CDR3 loop spans 16 amino acids. The V gene lost 2 bases and the J gene lost 5 bases, with 17 bases spanning the gap. The germline V gene has CDR1 MNHEY and CDR2 SVGAGI.

The chain employs TRBV27 and TRBJ2-7; D is uncertain. The germline V gene encodes CDR1 MNHEY and CDR2 SMNVEV (reference sequence). The germline V and J ends were trimmed by 2 bases and 3 bases, with 14 bases remaining between them. CDR3 length: 15 residues. The CDR3 loop is CASSLTGGSFYEQYF. CDR3 DNA sequence: TGTGCCAGCAGTTTAACTGGTGGAAGTTTCTACGAGCAGTACTTC.

V gene TRBV27 combines with J gene TRBJ2-5, with a weak D call TRBD2 (5 bases). The closer fit of TRBJ2-7 to the DNA end suggests the J call may be wrong. The germline CDR1 and CDR2 sequences are MNHEY and SMNVEV (reference sequence). The CDR3 totals 13 residues. The CDR3 region has the DNA TGTGCCAGCAGACTTGAGGGCGGCTACGAGCAGTACTTC. Its protein product is CASRLEGGYEQYF.

The sample holds a few counts of this clonotype. The chain couples TRBV5-1 to TRBJ2-1, with TRBD1 as a possible D gene (5 bases). The CDR3 sequence is 14 residues long. V dropped 1 base and J dropped 6 bases, with 11 bases sitting between them. Germline V gene sequence: CDR1 SGHRS, CDR2 YFSETQ. CDR3: CASSLRGIANEQFF. In DNA, the CDR3 is TGCGCCAGCAGCTTGAGGGGTATCGCCAATGAGCAGTTCTTC.

The chain joins TRBV9 to TRBJ2-1, with 8 positions matching TRBD1. The J segment lost 8 bases and the V segment lost 3 bases, leaving 19 bases of the junction unmatched. Germline lookup yields CDR1 SGDLS and CDR2 YYNGEE. The CDR3 covers 18 residues. This CDR3 reads CASSASQGARYGNDEQFF. CDR3 DNA sequence: TGTGCCAGCAGCGCCTCTCAGGGGGCGAGGTATGGGAACGATGAGCAGTTCTTC.

The DNA for the CDR3 is TGCAGCGTTGCCCCAGGACAAGACTATGGCTACACCTTC. Encoded protein: CSVAPGQDYGYTF. This chain joins TRBV29-1 and TRBJ1-2; tentative D call: TRBD1 (5 bases). The length of the CDR3 is 13 residues. V was pared by 4 bases and J by 3 bases, with 12 bases between. CDR1 is SQVTM, CDR2 ANQGSEA, per germline.

V is TRBV12-3 or TRBV12-4 and J is TRBJ2-1, with D maybe TRBD1 (6 bases). V gave up 5 bases and J gave up 13 bases, with 24 bases separating them. This CDR3 comprises 15 residues. The CDR3 is CASSASVTGTSAQFF. CDR3 bases: TGTGCCAGCAGTGCCAGCGTCACAGGGACGTCAGCTCAGTTCTTC.